The subject of this entry is one TCR beta chain. What it recognizes is unknown. This entry comes from a study of cytomegalovirus exposure and HLA in healthy donors. Overall study context: Among roughly 190 million T cells, an earlier analysis found 90 million to 130 million unique TCR beta sequences. General study results and limits: The majority of CMV-associated TCR beta chains were reported as apparently HLA-restricted in a later analysis.

Primers for the PCR totalled 60 Vbeta and 13 Jbeta. Generated by immunoSEQ multiplex PCR, the TCRdb table keeps only in-frame clones and is missing some. The sample has some 150,000 clones, 64% seen once. CDR1 is MDHEN, CDR2 SYDVKM, per germline. This CDR3 contains 13 residues. V lost 1 base, J lost 2 bases, and 5 bases lay in between. This receptor was taken from a woman aged 40 to 49 in good health and CMV-seronegative. The sample comprised PBMCs. The genes are TRBV28 and TRBJ1-2; D is undetermined. The CDR3 here is CASSLSRNYGYTF. The CDR3, as DNA: TGTGCCAGCAGTTTATCCAGAAACTATGGCTACACCTTC.